The rows below give T cell receptor beta chains drawn from one sample of a study of vaccination effects on CD4 cells after COVID-19. The table came from immunoSEQ multiplex PCR; TCRdb's copy has only in-frame clones and leaves some out. This repertoire shows about 57,000 clones, approximately 80% found once; its top ten account for about 4.6%. These receptors' targets are unknown. The sequencing here drew on CD4+ T cells from PBMCs cultured without peptide, taken after COVID-19 vaccination. The receptors stem from a human donor who received a COVID-19 vaccine. Both conserved end residues are part of each CDR3. D genes are given only for firm matches. Size is omitted from some rows. Given values are once, few, many or a class for expanded clones.

j_call v_call clone_size d_call cdr3_aa cdr3_nt
TRBJ2-7 TRBV19 - - CASSPSGGYEQYF TGTGCCAGTAGTCCGAGTGGGGGGTACGAGCAGTACTTC
TRBJ2-7 TRBV7-2 - - CASSRTHWEQYF TGTGCCAGCAGCCGGACTCACTGGGAGCAGTACTTC
TRBJ2-2 TRBV19 few - CASLIVAATGELFF TGTGCCAGCCTTATCGTCGCGGCGACCGGGGAGCTGTTTTTT
TRBJ1-2 TRBV2 - - CASSEQGLPLYGYTF TGTGCCAGCAGTGAACAGGGGCTTCCTTTGTATGGCTACACCTTC
TRBJ2-2 TRBV11-2 - - CASSFNRAGGELFF TGTGCCAGCAGCTTCAACAGGGCCGGCGGGGAGCTGTTTTTT
TRBJ2-5 TRBV9 - - CASSVGVRTQETQYF TGTGCCAGCAGCGTAGGGGTGCGAACACAAGAGACCCAGTACTTC
TRBJ2-2 TRBV9 - - CASSGSGELFF TGTGCCAGCAGCGGGTCTGGGGAGCTGTTTTTT
TRBJ2-7 TRBV19 - TRBD2 CASSLGTFWEGLYEQYF TGTGCCAGTAGTCTCGGGACGTTTTGGGAGGGCCTCTACGAGCAGTACTTC
TRBJ1-2 TRBV7-9 - - CASRDRTFYGYTF TGTGCCAGCAGGGACAGAACTTTTTATGGCTACACCTTC
TRBJ2-1 TRBV12-3/TRBV12-4 - - CASSLVYNEQFF TGTGCCAGCAGTTTAGTCTACAATGAGCAGTTCTTC